Below, 21 T cell receptor beta chains from the same sample are listed, as sequenced in a study of blood T cell repertoires in COVID-19. Some clones are missing from TCRdb's copy, which holds only in-frame ones; the method was immunoSEQ multiplex PCR. The table has 130,000 or so clones, 84% seen once. Sequencing used peripheral blood. The receptors here all came from a man aged 60 to 75 with acute or convalescent COVID-19.

The chain couples TRBV20-1 to TRBJ1-5; D not resolved. The CDR3 is made up of 17 amino acids. Germline-derived CDR1 and CDR2 are DFQATT and SNEGSKA (reference sequence). Trimming pared 3 bases from V and 2 bases from J, leaving 20 bases between. CDR3 region: CSASGWQDRWGNQPQHF. Written as DNA, the CDR3 is TGCAGTGCTAGTGGGTGGCAGGATCGGTGGGGCAATCAGCCCCAGCATTTT.

The sample holds one count of this clone. The chain carries TRBV10-2 and TRBJ2-7; TRBD2 agrees at 10 bases. CDR3 length: 17 residues. Germline values: CDR1 WSHSY, CDR2 SAAADI. V shed 7 bases, J shed 2 bases, and the junction held 14 bases outside the gene matches. CDR3 in DNA: TGCGCCAGCACCAAACTAGCGGGGATTCGAAAGGCCTACGAGCAGTACTTC. Translated, it gives CASTKLAGIRKAYEQYF.

The V gene is TRBV5-6, the J gene TRBJ1-2; the match to TRBD1 covers 11 bases. Trimming cost V 4 bases and J 6 bases; bases outside gene matches: 2. CDR1 and CDR2 (germline): SGHDT, YYEEEE. The CDR3 runs to 13 residues. For the CDR3, the DNA is TGTGCCAGCAGCAGGGACAGGGGGAATGGCTACACCTTC. It translates to CASSRDRGNGYTF.

The chain is built from TRBV10-1 and TRBJ1-1; D remains unclear. The CDR3 is 14 amino acids. Germline loops: CDR1 WNHNN, CDR2 SYGVQD (reference sequence). The V end was cut by 0 bases, the J end by 9 bases, with 14 bases between. Here the CDR3 reads CASSESSLPGKAFF. CDR3 nucleotides: TGCGCCAGCAGTGAGTCTTCACTACCCGGCAAAGCTTTCTTT.

The chain carries TRBV19 and TRBJ2-2; TRBD1 might be the D (8 bases). Per the germline V gene, CDR1 is LNHDA and CDR2 is SQIVND (reference sequence). With 5 bases removed from V and 7 bases from J, the gap between germline ends came to 38 bases. This CDR3 has 22 residues. The CDR3 sequence is CASSYKILRTGNRLAVGGELFF. The CDR3 nucleotides are TGTGCCAGTAGTTACAAAATACTTAGGACAGGGAATCGACTAGCCGTCGGCGGGGAGCTGTTTTTT.

Only one count was recorded for this clone. The rearrangement joins TRBV7-2 to TRBJ1-2; D remains unclear. There are 13 residues in the CDR3. The germline V gene has CDR1 SGHTA and CDR2 FQGNSA. Trimming pared 5 bases from V and 7 bases from J, leaving 14 bases between. CDR3 region: CASSRLVSSGYTF. CDR3 nucleotides: TGTGCCAGCAGCCGACTCGTAAGCAGTGGCTACACCTTC.

The V call is TRBV21-1, the J call TRBJ1-2; the DNA was not compared with TRBD1, the D call given in the table. TRBV21-1 is tagged as a pseudogene. The CDR3 runs to 17 residues. The CDR3 loop is CASSKTGSRGRHYGYTF. CDR3 in DNA: TGTGCCAGCAGCAAAACTGGAAGTAGGGGGCGCCACTATGGCTACACCTTC.

The table lists this clone with a count of one. This chain uses TRBV7-9 with TRBJ1-6; TRBD1 aligns across 7 bases. The V segment lost 5 bases and the J segment 14 bases; nucleotides outside the gene matches: 6. Germline loops: CDR1 SEHNR, CDR2 FQNEAQ (reference sequence). The CDR3 consists of 12 residues. The DNA for the CDR3 is TGTGCCAGCAGCCGTGACAGGGTTGCCCTCCACTTT. Translated: CASSRDRVALHF.

The chain links TRBV27 to TRBJ2-5; tentatively, D is TRBD1 (5 bases). V was cut by 1 base and J by 5 bases, with 20 bases left in between. There are 17 residues in the CDR3. In germline, CDR1 is MNHEY, CDR2 SMNVEV (reference sequence). The CDR3 sequence is CASSLLAPDRRKETQYF. CDR3 DNA sequence: TGTGCCAGCAGTTTATTGGCCCCCGACAGACGGAAGGAGACCCAGTACTTC.

The V and J genes are TRBV6-5 and TRBJ1-2, with no clear D. The CDR3 contains 14 residues. Germline loops: CDR1 MNHEY, CDR2 SVGAGI. Trimming took off 5 bases at V and 7 bases at J, with 17 bases between the two ends. CDR3 sequence: CASSSDARVFGYTF. The CDR3 region has the DNA TGTGCCAGCAGTAGTGACGCTCGGGTTTTTGGCTACACCTTC.

The chain employs TRBV27 and TRBJ2-3; D is perhaps TRBD2 (6 bases). CDR3 length: 18 residues. The germline V gene encodes CDR1 MNHEY and CDR2 SMNVEV (reference sequence). Trimming took off 7 bases at V and 2 bases at J, with 25 bases between the two ends. CDR3 sequence (DNA): TGTGCCAGCAAGTCTGGAGGGAAGCCCCGCTCCTTCACAGATACGCAGTATTTT. As protein: CASKSGGKPRSFTDTQYF.

V is TRBV2 and J is TRBJ1-4; a possible D gene is TRBD1 (5 bases). The CDR3 runs 15 residues. Trimming removed 5 bases from V and 4 bases from J, with 14 bases in between. Looked up from germline, CDR1 is SNHLY and CDR2 is FYNNEI. This chain's CDR3 is CASSYRTALNEKLFF. For the CDR3, the DNA is TGTGCCAGCAGTTACAGGACGGCTCTTAATGAAAAACTGTTTTTT.

The table lists this clone with a count of one. The CDR3 region has the DNA TGCAGTGCTAGAGCGGGCGAGCAGTACTTC. This translates into CSARAGEQYF. The chain links TRBV20-1 to TRBJ2-7; D is uncertain. The V gene's germline CDR1 is DFQATT and CDR2 SNEGSKA (reference sequence). Trimming took 1 base from V and 6 from J, leaving 4 bases between them. CDR3 length: 10 amino acids.

This clone has a single count. The chain joins TRBV12-3 or TRBV12-4 to TRBJ2-7; the match to TRBD2 covers 7 bases. V trimming: 6 bases; J trimming: 2 bases; junction bases outside the gene matches: 1. The length of the CDR3 is 12 residues. CDR3 sequence (DNA): TGTGCCAGCAGCCGGGGGGCCTACGAGCAGTACTTC. The encoded protein is CASSRGAYEQYF.

CDR3 DNA sequence: TGTGCCAGCAGCTCCGGGACAGGGCATCTCAATGAGCAGTTCTTC. Translating it yields CASSSGTGHLNEQFF. J is TRBJ2-1 and V is TRBV5-4; 9 nucleotides agree with TRBD1. V was clipped by 3 bases and J by 6 bases; unmatched bases: 7. Germline loops: CDR1 SGHNT, CDR2 YYREEE (reference sequence). CDR3 length: 15 amino acids.

This clone turned up a few times. The chain carries TRBV27 and TRBJ1-1; no clear D. Germline assignment: CDR1 MNHEY and CDR2 SMNVEV (reference sequence). The CDR3 has 13 residues. V dropped 0 bases and J dropped 11 bases, with 13 bases sitting between them. This CDR3 reads CASSLSGGFGAFF. CDR3 DNA sequence: TGTGCCAGCAGTTTATCAGGAGGATTTGGGGCTTTCTTT.

The table lists this clone with a count of one. The J gene is TRBJ2-2, the V gene TRBV7-2; 8 nucleotides line up with TRBD2. The V and J ends lost 3 bases and 5 bases, in that order; junction bases with no gene match: 2. The germline V gene has CDR1 SGHTA and CDR2 FQGNSA. The CDR3 consists of 14 residues. The CDR3 loop reads CASSFSSGTGELFF. CDR3 in DNA: TGTGCCAGCAGCTTTTCTAGCGGGACCGGGGAGCTGTTTTTT. The whole variable domain, remainder taken from reference TRBV7-2 and TRBJ2-2, is GAGVSQSPSNKVTEKGKDVELRCDPISGHTALYWYRQSLGQGLEFLIYFQGNSAPDKSGLPSDRFSAERTGGSVSTLTIQRTQQEDSAVYLCASSFSSGTGELFFGEGSRLTVL.

The chain employs TRBV27 and TRBJ1-1; D call uncertain. The CDR3 has 17 residues. Germline assignment: CDR1 MNHEY and CDR2 SMNVEV (reference sequence). Trimming took 0 bases from V and 2 from J, leaving 16 bases between them. Here the CDR3 DNA reads TGTGCCAGCAGTTTATCGGCGGGTAGAACGGTTAACACTGAAGCTTTCTTT. Translated: CASSLSAGRTVNTEAFF.

The chain joins TRBV3-1 (or the pseudogene TRBV3-2) to TRBJ2-7; 14 nucleotides agree with TRBD2. The CDR3 loop spans 17 amino acids. J was trimmed by 0 bases and V by 4 bases; bases with no gene match: 5. The germline gives CDR1 LGHDT, CDR2 YNNKEL (reference sequence). The CDR3 reads CASSLRTSGRSSYEQYF. The CDR3 coding sequence is TGTGCCAGCAGCCTTCGGACTAGCGGGAGGTCCTCCTACGAGCAGTACTTC.

To note about this clone: Other DNA sequences within the sample encode an identical CDR3. The V gene is TRBV5-1, the J gene TRBJ2-1, with 9 bases that match TRBD2. Trimming at V came to 0 bases and at J to 2 bases, leaving 0 bases not matched to a gene. Germline loops: CDR1 SGHRS, CDR2 YFSETQ. The CDR3 covers 15 residues. The CDR3 nucleotides are TGCGCCAGCAGCTTGGTAGCGGGAGCCTACAATGAGCAGTTCTTC. Amino acids: CASSLVAGAYNEQFF.

The chain couples TRBV2 to TRBJ2-7, with 9 positions matching TRBD1. CDR3 size: 14 residues. Germline V gives CDR1 SNHLY, CDR2 FYNNEI. Germline trimming cut 4 bases from V and 6 bases from J; bases unmatched to any gene: 7. The CDR3 region has the DNA TGTGCCAGCAGTGCAAGGGACAGGGAAAGCGAGCAGTACTTC. It yields the protein CASSARDRESEQYF.